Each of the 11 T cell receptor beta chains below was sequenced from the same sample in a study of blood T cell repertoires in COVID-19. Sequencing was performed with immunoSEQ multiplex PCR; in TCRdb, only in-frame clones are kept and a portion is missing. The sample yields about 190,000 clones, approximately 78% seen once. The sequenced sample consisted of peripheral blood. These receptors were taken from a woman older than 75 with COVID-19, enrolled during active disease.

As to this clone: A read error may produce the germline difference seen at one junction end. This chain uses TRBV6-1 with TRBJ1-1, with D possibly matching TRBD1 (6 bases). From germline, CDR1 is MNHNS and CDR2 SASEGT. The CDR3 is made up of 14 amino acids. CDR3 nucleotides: TGTGCCAGCAGTGATCAAAGGGGGAACGCTGAAGCTTTCTTT. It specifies CASSDQRGNAEAFF.

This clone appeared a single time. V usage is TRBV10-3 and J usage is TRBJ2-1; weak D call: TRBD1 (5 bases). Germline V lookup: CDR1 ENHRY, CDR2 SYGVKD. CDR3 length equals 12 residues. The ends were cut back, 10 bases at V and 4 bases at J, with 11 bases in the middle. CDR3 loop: CATQDGYNEQFF. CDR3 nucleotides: TGTGCCACACAGGACGGATACAATGAGCAGTTCTTC.

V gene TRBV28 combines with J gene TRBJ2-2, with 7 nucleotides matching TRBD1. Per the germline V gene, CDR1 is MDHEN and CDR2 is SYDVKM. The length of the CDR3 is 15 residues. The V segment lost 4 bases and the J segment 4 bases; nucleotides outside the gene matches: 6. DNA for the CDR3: TGTGCCAGCAGTTCTGGACAGGTATTCACCGGGGAGCTGTTTTTT. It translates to CASSSGQVFTGELFF.

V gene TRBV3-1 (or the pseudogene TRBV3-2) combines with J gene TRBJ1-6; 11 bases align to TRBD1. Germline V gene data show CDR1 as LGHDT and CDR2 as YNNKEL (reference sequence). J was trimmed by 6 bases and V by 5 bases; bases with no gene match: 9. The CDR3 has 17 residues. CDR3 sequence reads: CASSSTDRGLFNSPLHF. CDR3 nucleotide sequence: TGTGCCAGCAGCTCTACGGACAGGGGGCTCTTTAATTCACCCCTCCACTTT.

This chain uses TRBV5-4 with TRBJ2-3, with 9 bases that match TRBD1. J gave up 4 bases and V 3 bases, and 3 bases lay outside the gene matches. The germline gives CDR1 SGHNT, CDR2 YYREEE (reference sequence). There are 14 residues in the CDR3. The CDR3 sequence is CASSWGQGPDTQYF. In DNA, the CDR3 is TGTGCCAGCAGCTGGGGACAGGGCCCAGATACGCAGTATTTT.

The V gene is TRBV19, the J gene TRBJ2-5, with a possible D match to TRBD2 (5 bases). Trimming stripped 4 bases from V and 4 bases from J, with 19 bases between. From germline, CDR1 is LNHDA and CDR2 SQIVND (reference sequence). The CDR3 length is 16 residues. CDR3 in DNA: TGTGCCAGTAGTAGAGGACGGGGATACCTAGGAGAGACCCAGTACTTC. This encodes CASSRGRGYLGETQYF.

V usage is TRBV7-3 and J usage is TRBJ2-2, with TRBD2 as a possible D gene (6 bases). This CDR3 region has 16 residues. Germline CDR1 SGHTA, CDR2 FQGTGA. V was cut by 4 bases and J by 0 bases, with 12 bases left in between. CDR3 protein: CASSSEGGANTGELFF. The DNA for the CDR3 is TGTGCCAGCAGCTCAGAAGGAGGGGCGAACACCGGGGAGCTGTTTTTT.

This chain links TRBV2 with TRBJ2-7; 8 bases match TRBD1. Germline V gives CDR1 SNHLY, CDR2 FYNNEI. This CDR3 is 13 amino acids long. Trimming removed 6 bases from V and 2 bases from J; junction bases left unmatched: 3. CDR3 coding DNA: TGTGCCAGCAGGGGACAGGCCCCCTACGAGCAGTACTTC. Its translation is CASRGQAPYEQYF.

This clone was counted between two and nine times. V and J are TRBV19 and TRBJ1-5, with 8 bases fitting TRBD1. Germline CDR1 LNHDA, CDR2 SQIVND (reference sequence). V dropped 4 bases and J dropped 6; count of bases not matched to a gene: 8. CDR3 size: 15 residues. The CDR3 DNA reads TGTGCCAGTAGTAATGGGGCAGGGGGCAGTCAGCCCCAGCATTTT. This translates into CASSNGAGGSQPQHF.

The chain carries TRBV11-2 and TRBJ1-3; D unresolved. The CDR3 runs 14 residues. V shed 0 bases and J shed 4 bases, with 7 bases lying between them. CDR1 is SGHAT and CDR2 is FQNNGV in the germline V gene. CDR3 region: CASSLDLLGNTIYF. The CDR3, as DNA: TGTGCCAGCAGCTTAGATTTACTGGGAAACACCATATATTTT.

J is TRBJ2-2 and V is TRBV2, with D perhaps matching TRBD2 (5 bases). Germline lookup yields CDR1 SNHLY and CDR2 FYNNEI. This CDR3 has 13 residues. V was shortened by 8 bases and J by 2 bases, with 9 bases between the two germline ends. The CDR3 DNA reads TGTGCCAGCGCGGGCCAAAACACCGGGGAGCTGTTTTTT. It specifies CASAGQNTGELFF.